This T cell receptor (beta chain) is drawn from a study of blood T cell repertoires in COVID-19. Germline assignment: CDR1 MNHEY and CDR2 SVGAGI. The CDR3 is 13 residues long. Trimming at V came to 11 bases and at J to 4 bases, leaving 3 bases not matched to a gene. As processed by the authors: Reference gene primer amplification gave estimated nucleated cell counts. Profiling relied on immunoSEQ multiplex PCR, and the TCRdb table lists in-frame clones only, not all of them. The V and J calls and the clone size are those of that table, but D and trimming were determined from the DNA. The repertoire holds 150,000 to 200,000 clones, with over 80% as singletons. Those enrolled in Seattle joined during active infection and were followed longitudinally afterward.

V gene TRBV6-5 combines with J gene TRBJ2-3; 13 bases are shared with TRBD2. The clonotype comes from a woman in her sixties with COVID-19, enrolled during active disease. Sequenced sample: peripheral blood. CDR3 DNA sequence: TGTGCCTGCGGACTAGCGGGAGCAGATACGCAGTATTTT. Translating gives CACGLAGADTQYF.